This T cell receptor beta chain was sequenced in a study of long-term antiretroviral therapy in people with HIV. Study conclusions and caveats: Clonal populations expanded prior to ART predominated within the repertoire at all time points.

J gave up 8 bases and V 5 bases, and 15 bases lay outside the gene matches. The CDR3 extends over 15 amino acids. Germline values: CDR1 GTSNPN, CDR2 SVGIG (reference sequence). Runs used v3.0 of the immunoSEQ assay and were done at survey level. TCRdb's table, derived via immunoSEQ multiplex PCR, lists solely in-frame clones and lacks some. Here the sample spans about 39,000 clones, roughly nine tenths being singletons. About this clone: The antigen is not known.

This clonotype originated in a woman aged 45-65 years with HIV. The sequenced sample was unsorted PBMCs, obtained 1.2 years after starting antiretroviral therapy. The rearrangement uses TRBV30 and TRBJ1-2, with TRBD1 matching 9 bases. CDR3 loop: CAWDTTGGAAWGYTF. DNA of the CDR3: TGTGCCTGGGATACTACAGGGGGCGCAGCGTGGGGCTACACCTTC.